This T cell receptor beta chain emerged from a study of blood T cells in healthy people across ages. Study context: Capturing about one barcoded beta molecule per two T cells was achieved by template switching. Study conclusions and caveats: Without sorted subsets, naive and antigen-experienced compartments could not be conclusively compared. Age showed a roughly linear inverse relationship with TCR beta diversity per million T cells. More naive CD4+ cells and higher diversity marked long-lived donors relative to aged donors.

Note on this clonotype: What it binds is unknown.

The length of the CDR3 is 15 residues. Per the germline V gene, CDR1 is LNHNV and CDR2 is YYDKDF (reference sequence). The V gene lost 0 bases and the J gene lost 6 bases, with 12 bases spanning the gap. Alongside a J-beta primer mix, a sample-barcoded 5' primer served in a second PCR lasting roughly 6 to 11 cycles. TCRdb analysed the 5' RACE reads with MiXCR anew, one entry per CDR3 protein. The sample contains hundreds of thousands of distinct CDR3 sequences, under 65% of which appear only once. The rearrangement uses TRBV15 and TRBJ2-1; TRBD1 is a possible D gene (5 bases). This receptor was obtained from a woman aged 80 or older in good health. Source material: blood. CDR3 residues: CATSRDWGDLNEQFF. The CDR3 DNA reads as TGTGCCACCAGCAGAGATTGGGGCGACCTCAATGAGCAGTTCTTC.